This T cell receptor (beta chain) was recorded in a study of shared clonotypes between healthy human individuals. The CDR3 has 16 amino acids. Germline V gives CDR1 SGDLS, CDR2 YYNGEE. J gave up 6 bases and V 3 bases, and 9 bases lay outside the gene matches. Among the donors, all were Caucasian adults who lived in Nashville, Tennessee. Measured with immunoSEQ multiplex PCR; TCRdb has only the in-frame clones, and not every one. The sample contains 2 million to 2.5 million clones, 90% to 95% of which appear only once. This chain links TRBV9 with TRBJ2-4; 10 bases line up with TRBD1. The clonotype was recovered from a man between 18 and 35 years old in good health. The sequenced sample consisted of naive CD4+ T cells sorted from blood. Subset of the sample: CD45RA+ positively selected. Here the CDR3 DNA reads TGTGCCAGCAGCGGGGCGGGACAGGGGTTCGGAAACATTCAGTACTTC. Its protein product is CASSGAGQGFGNIQYF.